Following are 23 T cell receptor beta chains from one sample sequenced in a study of T cell responses to AZD1222 COVID-19 vaccine. The protocol was immunoSEQ multiplex PCR, while the TCRdb copy is restricted to in-frame clones and leaves out a portion. The sample holds some 60,000 clones; about 91% are singletons and the top ten take under 6.5%. The starting material was peripheral blood, obtained 28 days after the second AZD1222 dose. The receptors here all came from an adult who received the AZD1222 COVID-19 vaccine.

This clone came up a few times. The rearrangement uses TRBV4-1 and TRBJ2-3; possible D gene TRBD1, 6 bases. CDR1 and CDR2 (germline): MGHRA, YSYEKL. CDR3 length: 15 amino acids. Trimming shortened V by 1 base and J by 7 bases, and 15 bases separated the two germline ends. The CDR3 DNA is TGCGCCAGCAGCCAAGTCGGGACACGGCGAAATACGCAGTATTTT. Amino acid sequence: CASSQVGTRRNTQYF.

The chain joins TRBV9 to TRBJ2-7, with 9 bases that match TRBD1. V shed 0 bases and J 1 base; nucleotides not matched to a gene: 5. CDR1 and CDR2 from the germline V gene are SGDLS and YYNGEE. The CDR3 consists of 16 residues. The chain's CDR3 is CASSVDPGQGSYEQYF. The CDR3 DNA follows: TGTGCCAGCAGCGTAGACCCGGGACAGGGATCCTACGAGCAGTACTTC.

This sequence joins TRBV24-1 and TRBJ1-5, with D possibly being TRBD1 (5 bases). The CDR3 runs 14 residues. CDR1 is KGHDR and CDR2 is SFDVKD in the germline V gene. With 2 bases removed from V and 7 bases from J, the gap between germline ends came to 11 bases. CDR3 DNA sequence: TGTGCCACCAGTGATTCTGGGACTCTCCAGCCCCAGCATTTT. This codes for CATSDSGTLQPQHF.

This clone was observed a single time. V and J are TRBV6-5 and TRBJ1-5; D uncertain. The CDR3 sequence is 14 residues long. V dropped 2 bases and J dropped 2 bases, with 7 bases sitting between them. Germline CDR1 reads MNHEY; CDR2 reads SVGAGI. The CDR3 region is CASSYGSGNQPQHF. The CDR3 nucleotides read TGTGCCAGCAGTTACGGCAGCGGCAATCAGCCCCAGCATTTT.

The V and J genes are TRBV21-1 and TRBJ2-7; TRBD2 is the table's D call, not checked against the DNA. TRBV21-1 has pseudogene status. The CDR3 totals 13 residues. CDR3 protein: CASSKGLVYEQYF. In DNA, the CDR3 is TGTGCCAGCAGCAAGGGACTCGTGTACGAGCAGTACTTC.

The CDR3 reads CATSGPTYTGELFF. The DNA of the CDR3 is TGTGCCACCAGTGGCCCTACATACACCGGGGAGCTGTTTTTT. The gene calls are TRBV24-1 and TRBJ2-2; D uncertain. V was clipped by 5 bases and J by 3 bases, with 9 bases between them. Germline values: CDR1 KGHDR, CDR2 SFDVKD. The CDR3 extends over 14 amino acids.

The chain is built from TRBV7-9 and TRBJ1-4; possibly TRBD1 for D (6 bases). Germline-derived CDR1 and CDR2 are SEHNR and FQNEAQ (reference sequence). This CDR3 contains 15 residues. Trimming left V 5 bases short and J 6 bases short, with 16 bases between. CDR3 region: CASSRGARGDEKLFF. In nucleotides, the CDR3 is TGTGCCAGCAGCCGGGGCGCCAGGGGTGATGAAAAACTGTTTTTT.

This clone has only one observation. The rearrangement uses TRBV28 and TRBJ2-7, with D perhaps being TRBD1 or TRBD2 (5 bases each). The V and J ends lost 6 bases and 4 bases respectively, with 16 bases between them. Germline CDR1 and CDR2: MDHEN and SYDVKM. This CDR3 is built from 14 residues. CDR3 nucleotides: TGTGCCAGCAGCCCCGGGACGGCACTTTACGAGCAGTACTTC. The encoded protein is CASSPGTALYEQYF.

The chain links TRBV3-1 (or the pseudogene TRBV3-2) to TRBJ2-3; D may be TRBD1 (6 bases). Germline lookup yields CDR1 LGHDT and CDR2 YNNKEL (reference sequence). The CDR3 length is 14 residues. Trimming removed 4 bases from V and 2 bases from J, with 10 bases in between. As DNA, the CDR3 is TGTGCCAGCAGCCCAAGGACAGCCACAGATACGCAGTATTTT. This codes for CASSPRTATDTQYF.

The gene calls are TRBV5-1 and TRBJ1-5, with a weak D call TRBD1 (5 bases). Germline V lookup: CDR1 SGHRS, CDR2 YFSETQ. This CDR3 is built from 14 residues. Trimming took 1 base from V and 4 from J, leaving 9 bases between them. The CDR3 is CASSLSGYNQPQHF. CDR3 coding DNA: TGCGCCAGCAGCTTGTCAGGGTATAATCAGCCCCAGCATTTT.

This chain joins TRBV28 and TRBJ2-3; no firm D call. Germline CDR1 reads MDHEN; CDR2 reads SYDVKM. This CDR3 region has 12 residues. V was shortened by 2 bases and J by 4 bases, with 4 bases between the two germline ends. CDR3 region: CASSLNADTQYF. CDR3 bases: TGTGCCAGCAGTTTAAATGCAGATACGCAGTATTTT.

The gene calls are TRBV3-1 (or the pseudogene TRBV3-2) and TRBJ1-6; TRBD1 might be the D (6 bases). Trimming stripped 4 bases from V and 4 bases from J, with 8 bases between. CDR3 length equals 14 residues. CDR1 is LGHDT and CDR2 is YNNKEL in the germline V gene (reference sequence). CDR3 region: CASSPGHYNSPLHF. CDR3 DNA: TGTGCCAGCAGCCCGGGACATTATAATTCACCCCTCCACTTT.

The chain uses TRBV5-6 and TRBJ1-6; 7 nucleotides match TRBD1. V shed 4 bases, J shed 9 bases, and the junction held 10 bases outside the gene matches. The CDR3 runs 15 residues. The germline V gene encodes CDR1 SGHDT and CDR2 YYEEEE. The CDR3 here is CASSHSTGTASPLHF. CDR3 in DNA: TGTGCCAGCAGCCACTCGACAGGGACCGCTTCACCCCTCCACTTT.

This chain connects TRBV10-2 to TRBJ2-7; D may be TRBD1 (6 bases). Germline V lookup: CDR1 WSHSY, CDR2 SAAADI. Trimming removed 7 bases from V and 4 bases from J, with 8 bases in between. The CDR3 totals 11 residues. The CDR3 here is CASKGVYEQYF. The CDR3 coding sequence is TGCGCCAGCAAGGGGGTTTACGAGCAGTACTTC.

For the CDR3, the DNA is TGTGCCAGCAGTTCGTTCGGCGGGGGGATGTCCTACGAGCAGTACTTC. It is translated as CASSSFGGGMSYEQYF. The chain joins TRBV28 to TRBJ2-7; 8 bases match TRBD2. J was trimmed by 1 base and V by 4 bases; bases with no gene match: 9. Per the germline V gene, CDR1 is MDHEN and CDR2 is SYDVKM. CDR3 size: 16 residues.

A few counts support this clone. The genes are TRBV19 and TRBJ1-3; D possibly corresponds to TRBD1 (5 bases). V was shortened by 7 bases and J by 6 bases, with 16 bases between the two germline ends. The V gene's germline CDR1 is LNHDA and CDR2 SQIVND (reference sequence). The CDR3 totals 14 residues. The CDR3 sequence is CASMERGRKNTIYF. The CDR3 DNA reads TGTGCCAGTATGGAACGGGGACGGAAAAACACCATATATTTT.

The chain carries TRBV5-4 and TRBJ2-7, with a possible D match to TRBD2 (5 bases). This CDR3 is built from 15 residues. The germline V gene encodes CDR1 SGHNT and CDR2 YYREEE (reference sequence). The V end was cut by 4 bases, the J end by 0 bases, with 14 bases between. Here the CDR3 DNA reads TGTGCCAGCAGCCACCCTGGACTTAGCTCCTACGAGCAGTACTTC. Protein sequence: CASSHPGLSSYEQYF.

DNA of the CDR3: TGTGCCAGCAGCTCGGGACAGCTCAAGAACACCGGGGAGCTGTTTTTT. This sequence encodes CASSSGQLKNTGELFF. The V and J genes are TRBV5-4 and TRBJ2-2; 7 bases align to TRBD1. The CDR3 spans 16 residues. J lost 1 base, V lost 3 bases, and 6 bases had no gene match. Per germline, CDR1 SGHNT and CDR2 YYREEE (reference sequence).

V and J are TRBV3-1 (or the pseudogene TRBV3-2) and TRBJ1-2; TRBD1 agrees at 7 bases. V lost 4 bases to trimming and J lost 5 bases; unmatched junction nucleotides: 16. The CDR3 has 17 residues. CDR1 and CDR2 from the germline V gene are LGHDT and YNNKEL (reference sequence). The DNA for the CDR3 is TGTGCCAGCAGCCCTAGAGAGTCGTTTGCGGACAGGTATGGCTACACCTTC. Its protein is CASSPRESFADRYGYTF.

This chain links TRBV30 with TRBJ1-6, with no clear D. V gave up 5 bases and J gave up 7 bases, with 18 bases separating them. This CDR3 comprises 15 residues. The germline V gene encodes CDR1 GTSNPN and CDR2 SVGIG (reference sequence). CDR3 in DNA: TGTGCCTGGGCGGGTTCCAAGGGCTCGAATTCACCCCTCCACTTT. It yields the protein CAWAGSKGSNSPLHF.

The chain joins TRBV5-6 to TRBJ2-2; D is perhaps TRBD1 (5 bases). There are 16 residues in the CDR3. Germline V gives CDR1 SGHDT, CDR2 YYEEEE. V was trimmed by 6 bases and J by 1 base, leaving 16 bases between them. The CDR3 region is CASTQTRTRNTGELFF. The CDR3 bases are TGTGCCAGCACTCAGACCAGGACAAGGAACACCGGGGAGCTGTTTTTT.

This chain connects TRBV19 to TRBJ2-5, with 9 bases matching TRBD2. CDR1 LNHDA and CDR2 SQIVND come from the germline V gene (reference sequence). This CDR3 spans 14 amino acids. Losses at the gene ends were 5 bases for V and 4 bases for J; bases not matched to a gene: 5. CDR3 sequence reads: CASSVGLAIETQYF. The CDR3 region has the DNA TGTGCCAGTAGTGTGGGACTAGCAATAGAGACCCAGTACTTC. The entire variable domain, with the rest obtained from reference TRBV19 and TRBJ2-5, is as follows: DGGITQSPKYLFRKEGQNVTLSCEQNLNHDAMYWYRQDPGQGLRLIYYSQIVNDFQKGDIAEGYSVSREKKESFPLTVTSAQKNPTAFYLCASSVGLAIETQYFGPGTRLLVL.

The DNA for the CDR3 is TGCGCCAGCAGTCTAGGCGGGGCGGCAGATACGCAGTATTTT. This sequence encodes CASSLGGAADTQYF. The V and J genes are TRBV23-1 and TRBJ2-3, with TRBD2 as a possible D gene (6 bases). TRBV23-1 is identified as an open reading frame with a role that is uncertain. There are 14 residues in the CDR3. The germline V and J ends were trimmed by 4 bases and 4 bases, with 12 bases remaining between them.